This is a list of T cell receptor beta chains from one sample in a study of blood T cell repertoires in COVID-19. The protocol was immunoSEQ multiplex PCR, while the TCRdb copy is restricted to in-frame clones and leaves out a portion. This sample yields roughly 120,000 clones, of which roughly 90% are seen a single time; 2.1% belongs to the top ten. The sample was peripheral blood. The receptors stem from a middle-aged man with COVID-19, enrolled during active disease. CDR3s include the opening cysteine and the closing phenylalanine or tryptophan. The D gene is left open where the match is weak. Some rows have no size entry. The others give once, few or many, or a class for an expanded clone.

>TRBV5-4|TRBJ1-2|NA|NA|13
CASSLGTNYGYTF
TGTGCCAGCAGCTTGGGGACAAATTATGGCTACACCTTC
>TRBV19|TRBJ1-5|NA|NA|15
CASSMGRSSDQPQHF
TGTGCCAGTAGTATGGGGCGGAGTTCCGATCAGCCCCAGCATTTT
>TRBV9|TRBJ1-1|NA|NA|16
CASSVVTGVVNTEAFF
TGTGCCAGCAGCGTAGTGACAGGAGTGGTGAACACTGAAGCTTTCTTT
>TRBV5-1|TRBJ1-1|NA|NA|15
CASSPNTGGNTEAFF
TGCGCCAGCAGCCCAAACACCGGGGGAAACACTGAAGCTTTCTTT
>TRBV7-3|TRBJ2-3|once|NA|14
CASSVVGGTDTQYF
TGTGCCAGCAGCGTCGTCGGGGGCACAGATACGCAGTATTTT
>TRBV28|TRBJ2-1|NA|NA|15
CASSFWGVGGNEQFF
TGTGCCAGCAGTTTTTGGGGCGTGGGTGGCAATGAGCAGTTCTTC
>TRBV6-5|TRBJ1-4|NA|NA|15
CASSYGGTANEKLFF
TGTGCCAGCAGTTACGGCGGGACTGCCAATGAAAAACTGTTTTTT
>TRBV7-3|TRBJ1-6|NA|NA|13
CASSLEGASPLHF
TGTGCCAGCAGCTTAGAAGGGGCTTCACCCCTCCACTTT
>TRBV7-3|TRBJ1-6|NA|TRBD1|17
CASSPSPDRGLNSPLHF
TGTGCCAGCAGCCCTAGCCCGGACAGGGGGCTGAATTCACCCCTCCACTTT
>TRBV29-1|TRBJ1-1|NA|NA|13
CSAVGGGDTEAFF
TGCAGCGCGGTGGGCGGGGGCGACACTGAAGCTTTCTTT
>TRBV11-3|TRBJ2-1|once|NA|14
CASSLAPSYNEQFF
TGTGCCAGCAGCTTAGCTCCCTCCTACAATGAGCAGTTCTTC
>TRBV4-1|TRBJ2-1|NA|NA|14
CASRPTGYYNEQFF
TGCGCCAGCAGACCCACAGGGTACTACAATGAGCAGTTCTTC
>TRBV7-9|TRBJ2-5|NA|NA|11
CASSLSETQYF
TGTGCCAGCAGCTTAAGCGAGACCCAGTACTTC
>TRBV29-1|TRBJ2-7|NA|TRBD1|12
CSVTGSSYEQYF
TGCAGTGTGACAGGGAGCTCCTACGAGCAGTACTTC
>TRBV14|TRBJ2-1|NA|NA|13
CASSLGSNNEQFF
TGTGCCAGCAGCCTTGGGAGCAACAATGAGCAGTTCTTC
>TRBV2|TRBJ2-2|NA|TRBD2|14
CATSGLGIAGELFF
TGTGCCACCTCGGGACTAGGCATTGCCGGGGAGCTGTTTTTT
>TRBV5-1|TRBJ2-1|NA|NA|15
CASSFLLTGGNEQFF
TGCGCCAGCAGCTTCCTCCTGACAGGCGGCAATGAGCAGTTCTTC
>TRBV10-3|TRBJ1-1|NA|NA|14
CAISGGVGMTEAFF
TGTGCCATCAGTGGGGGGGTAGGGATGACTGAAGCTTTCTTT
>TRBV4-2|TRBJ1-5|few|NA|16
CASSRAPTGENQPQHF
TGTGCCAGCAGCAGAGCACCCACGGGGGAAAATCAGCCCCAGCATTTT
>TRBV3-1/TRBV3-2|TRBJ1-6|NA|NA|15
CASSLARPGDSPLHF
TGTGCCAGCAGCCTTGCGAGGCCCGGGGATTCACCCCTCCACTTT
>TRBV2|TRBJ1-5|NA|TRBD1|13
CASKGQGRQPQHF
TGTGCCAGCAAGGGACAGGGGCGGCAGCCCCAGCATTTT
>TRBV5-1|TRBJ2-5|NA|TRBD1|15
CASSKGQGTQETQYF
TGCGCCAGCAGCAAGGGACAGGGGACCCAAGAGACCCAGTACTTC
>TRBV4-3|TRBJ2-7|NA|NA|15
CASSLNRGPSNEQYF
TGCGCCAGCAGCCTTAACCGAGGGCCAAGCAACGAGCAGTACTTC
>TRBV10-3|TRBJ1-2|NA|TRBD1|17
CAISDYTGALTNYGYTF
TGTGCCATCAGCGACTATACAGGGGCGCTGACTAACTATGGCTACACCTTC
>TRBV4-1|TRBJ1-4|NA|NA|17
CASSQDSARRVDEKLFF
TGCGCCAGCAGCCAAGATTCGGCACGCAGGGTGGATGAAAAACTGTTTTTT
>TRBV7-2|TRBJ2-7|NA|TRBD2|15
CASSKEGTSVYEQYF
TGTGCCAGCAGCAAAGAGGGGACTAGCGTTTACGAGCAGTACTTC
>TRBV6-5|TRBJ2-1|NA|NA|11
CATSRDQEQFF
TGTGCCACCTCCAGGGATCAAGAGCAGTTCTTC